A single sample is the source of the 10 T cell receptor beta chains below, sequenced in a study of blood T cell repertoires in COVID-19 (dated by TCRdb to 2018 to 2021). Library prep was done by the immunoSEQ multiplex PCR assay. TCRdb holds this immuneACCESS table with in-frame rearrangements only. Some clones are missing; in checked studies, unresolved V genes explain under half, and the rest has no known cause. This sample is represented by fewer than 300,000 clones; about 88% of them were singletons. The biggest ten clones account for about 1.5% of the sample. The specimen sequenced was peripheral blood. These receptors were collected from a human donor with COVID-19, enrolled during active disease. The donor label of this sample is uncertain.

The chain employs TRBV28 and TRBJ2-1; possible D gene TRBD1, 6 bases. V dropped 5 bases and J dropped 5 bases, with 16 bases sitting between them. Germline V lookup: CDR1 MDHEN, CDR2 SYDVKM. This CDR3 comprises 15 residues. CDR3 residues: CASSIQGFVHNEQFF. CDR3 coding DNA: TGTGCCAGCAGTATACAGGGTTTCGTACACAATGAGCAGTTCTTC.

The rearrangement joins TRBV6-5 to TRBJ1-1; 10 bases match TRBD1. The CDR3 extends over 15 amino acids. Germline values: CDR1 MNHEY, CDR2 SVGAGI. V gave up 5 bases and J gave up 1 base; unmatched junction bases: 4. The CDR3 loop reads CASSIGTGENTEAFF. Here the CDR3 DNA reads TGTGCCAGCAGTATTGGGACAGGGGAGAACACTGAAGCTTTCTTT.

The CDR3 nucleotides read TGTGCCATCAGTGAGTTGGGACTAGCGGGGGCAAACACCGGGGAGCTGTTTTTT. It yields the protein CAISELGLAGANTGELFF. The chain employs TRBV10-3 and TRBJ2-2; the match to TRBD2 covers 14 bases. Germline V gives CDR1 ENHRY, CDR2 SYGVKD. The CDR3 has 18 residues. With 1 base clipped from V and 2 bases from J, the junction kept 3 bases outside the gene matches.

V is TRBV29-1 and J is TRBJ1-1, with 8 bases aligning to TRBD1. The germline gives CDR1 SQVTM, CDR2 ANQGSEA. J gave up 6 bases and V 6 bases, and 12 bases lay outside the gene matches. There are 14 residues in the CDR3. The CDR3 reads CSVGTGRMVAEAFF. The CDR3 region has the DNA TGCAGCGTGGGGACAGGTCGGATGGTCGCTGAAGCTTTCTTT.

The CDR3 DNA is TGTGCCAGCAGCCAAAGCCTGGTCCTTCCAACTAATGAAAAACTGTTTTTT. This sequence encodes CASSQSLVLPTNEKLFF. The chain recombines TRBV3-1 (or the pseudogene TRBV3-2) with TRBJ1-4; the D is unclear. This CDR3 has 17 residues. Germline V gene sequence: CDR1 LGHDT, CDR2 YNNKEL (reference sequence). The germline V and J ends were trimmed by 2 bases and 0 bases, with 13 bases remaining between them.

This rearrangement joins TRBV30 to TRBJ1-6; perhaps TRBD1 as D (6 bases). Looked up from germline, CDR1 is GTSNPN and CDR2 is SVGIG (reference sequence). Deletions cut 1 base from V and 7 bases from J, with 11 bases between. This CDR3 has 14 residues. The CDR3 region has the DNA TGTGCCTGGAGTGCGGGACAAGCGAATTCACCCCTCCACTTT. Translating gives CAWSAGQANSPLHF.

The chain uses TRBV7-9 and TRBJ2-1; no firm D call. The length of the CDR3 is 15 residues. CDR1 is SEHNR, CDR2 FQNEAQ, per germline (reference sequence). Trimming pared 1 base from V and 8 bases from J, leaving 15 bases between. DNA for the CDR3: TGTGCCAGCAGCTTAGATCGATCCCCAACAGATGAGCAGTTCTTC. Amino acids: CASSLDRSPTDEQFF. Looking up the rest from reference TRBV7-9 and TRBJ2-1 gives the full variable domain: DTGVSQNPRHKITKRGQNVTFRCDPISEHNRLYWYRQTLGQGPEFLTYFQNEAQLEKSRLLSDRFSAERPKGSFSTLEIQRTEQGDSAMYLCASSLDRSPTDEQFFGPGTRLTVL.

Concerning this clone itself: This may come from a read error, since a much larger clone is one base off. The sample holds other DNA sequences that translate to the same CDR3. This rearrangement joins TRBV12-3 or TRBV12-4 to TRBJ1-1, with a possible D match to TRBD1 (5 bases). V was clipped by 6 bases and J by 1 base, with 9 bases between them. The CDR3 loop spans 13 amino acids. The CDR3 DNA is TGTGCCAGCAGCCCGACAGAGAACACTGAAGCTTTCTTT. Its translation is CASSPTENTEAFF.

Only a few counts were recorded for this clone. The chain has TRBV5-6 and TRBJ2-5, with TRBD1 matching 8 bases. The CDR3 contains 15 residues. The V and J ends lost 4 bases and 5 bases, in that order; junction bases with no gene match: 10. Germline CDR1 SGHDT, CDR2 YYEEEE. The chain's CDR3 is CASSTGQGVLETQYF. The CDR3 DNA reads as TGTGCCAGCAGCACTGGACAGGGCGTTCTGGAGACCCAGTACTTC. Using reference TRBV5-6 and TRBJ2-5 for the parts outside the CDR3, the full variable domain is DAGVTQSPTHLIKTRGQQVTLRCSPKSGHDTVSWYQQALGQGPQFIFQYYEEEERQRGNFPDRFSGHQFPNYSSELNVNALLLGDSALYLCASSTGQGVLETQYFGPGTRLLVL.

CDR3 loop: CASSFGRGTETQYF. CDR3 DNA sequence: TGTGCCAGCAGCTTCGGCAGGGGAACAGAGACCCAGTACTTC. V gene TRBV5-4 combines with J gene TRBJ2-5; D may be TRBD1 (6 bases). Looked up from germline, CDR1 is SGHNT and CDR2 is YYREEE (reference sequence). The CDR3 loop spans 14 amino acids. Trimming pared 2 bases from V and 4 bases from J, leaving 12 bases between.